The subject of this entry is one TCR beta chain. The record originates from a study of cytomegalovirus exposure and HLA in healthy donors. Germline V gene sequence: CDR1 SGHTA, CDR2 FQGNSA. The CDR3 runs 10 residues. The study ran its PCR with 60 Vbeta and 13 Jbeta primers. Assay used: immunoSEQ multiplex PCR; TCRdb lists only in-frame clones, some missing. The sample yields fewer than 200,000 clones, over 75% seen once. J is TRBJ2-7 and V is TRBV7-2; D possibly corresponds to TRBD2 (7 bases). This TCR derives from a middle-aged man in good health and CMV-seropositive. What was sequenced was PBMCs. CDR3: CGGKGGEQYF. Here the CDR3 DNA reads TGTGGGGGAAAGGGGGGGGAGCAGTACTTC.